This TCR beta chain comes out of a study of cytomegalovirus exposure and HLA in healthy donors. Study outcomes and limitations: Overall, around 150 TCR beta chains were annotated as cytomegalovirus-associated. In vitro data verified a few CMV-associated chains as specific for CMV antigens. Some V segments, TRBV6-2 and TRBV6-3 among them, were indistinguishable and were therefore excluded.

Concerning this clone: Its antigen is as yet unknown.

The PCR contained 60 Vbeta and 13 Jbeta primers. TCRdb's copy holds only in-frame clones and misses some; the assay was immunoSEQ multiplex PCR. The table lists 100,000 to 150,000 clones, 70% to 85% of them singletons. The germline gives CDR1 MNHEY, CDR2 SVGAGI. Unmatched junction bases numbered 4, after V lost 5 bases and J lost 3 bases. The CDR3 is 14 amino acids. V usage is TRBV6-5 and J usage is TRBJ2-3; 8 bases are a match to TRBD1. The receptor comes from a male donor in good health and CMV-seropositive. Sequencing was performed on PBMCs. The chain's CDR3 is CASSVRQGTDTQYF. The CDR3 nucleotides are TGTGCCAGCAGTGTCCGACAGGGGACAGATACGCAGTATTTT.